One and the same sample provided the 30 T cell receptor beta chains below, sequenced in a study of T cell responses to AZD1222 COVID-19 vaccine. Repertoires were generated with immunoSEQ multiplex PCR, while TCRdb's copy carries only in-frame clones and drops some. The data contain 95,000 to 110,000 clones, roughly 86% of them singletons. Sequenced here: peripheral blood, sampled 28 days after the second dose of the MenACWY control vaccine. These receptors all stem from an adult who received the MenACWY meningococcal vaccine as a control.

This chain links TRBV7-9 with TRBJ2-5; the D is unclear. From germline, CDR1 is SEHNR and CDR2 FQNEAQ (reference sequence). The CDR3 totals 15 residues. Trimming removed 5 bases from V and 2 bases from J, with 15 bases in between. The DNA for the CDR3 is TGTGCCAGCAGCCCAGACCGAAATCCTCAAGAGACCCAGTACTTC. It encodes CASSPDRNPQETQYF.

This chain uses TRBV5-1 with TRBJ2-1, with D perhaps given as TRBD1 or TRBD2 (5 bases each). Looked up from germline, CDR1 is SGHRS and CDR2 is YFSETQ. This CDR3 is built from 17 residues. V shed 0 bases and J shed 0 bases, with 13 bases lying between them. The DNA of the CDR3 is TGCGCCAGCAGCTTGGTTAGAGGGACGAGCTCCTACAATGAGCAGTTCTTC. It yields the protein CASSLVRGTSSYNEQFF. The complete variable domain, with remaining parts taken from reference TRBV5-1 and TRBJ2-1, reads KAGVTQTPRYLIKTRGQQVTLSCSPISGHRSVSWYQQTPGQGLQFLFEYFSETQRNKGNFPGRFSGRQFSNSRSEMNVSTLELGDSALYLCASSLVRGTSSYNEQFFGPGTRLTVL.

This sequence joins TRBV7-2 and TRBJ1-5; TRBD1 agrees at 10 bases. From germline, CDR1 is SGHTA and CDR2 FQGNSA. After removal of 4 bases from V and 3 bases from J, the junction contained 12 bases not matched to a gene. The CDR3 runs 18 residues. The CDR3 DNA sequence: TGTGCCAGCAGCTACGACAGGGGGCGCAGATATAACAATCAGCCCCAGCATTTT. It yields the protein CASSYDRGRRYNNQPQHF.

The genes are TRBV5-5 and TRBJ1-2, with D perhaps matching TRBD1 (6 bases). Trimming took off 1 base at V and 4 bases at J, with 11 bases between the two ends. The CDR3 extends over 14 amino acids. CDR1 is SGHKS and CDR2 is YYEKEE in the germline V gene (reference sequence). The CDR3 region is CASSLSGAGYGYTF. CDR3 sequence (DNA): TGTGCCAGCAGCTTGTCAGGGGCTGGCTATGGCTACACCTTC.

The rearrangement uses TRBV13 and TRBJ1-2, with 11 nucleotides matching TRBD1. The CDR3 length is 14 residues. Germline V gives CDR1 PRHDT, CDR2 FYEKMQ (reference sequence). Trimming at V came to 5 bases and at J to 6 bases, leaving 5 bases not matched to a gene. In DNA form, the CDR3 reads TGTGCCAGCAGCCAGGGGACAGGGGGACATGGCTACACCTTC. As protein: CASSQGTGGHGYTF.

This chain joins TRBV7-2 and TRBJ1-5, with D hard to call. Germline CDR1 and CDR2: SGHTA and FQGNSA. Trimming removed 2 bases at V and 2 bases at J, with 7 bases between. There are 14 residues in the CDR3. CDR3: CASSLSGGNQPQHF. CDR3 nucleotide sequence: TGTGCCAGCAGCTTATCCGGGGGCAATCAGCCCCAGCATTTT. Using reference TRBV7-2 and TRBJ1-5 for the parts outside the CDR3, the full variable domain is GAGVSQSPSNKVTEKGKDVELRCDPISGHTALYWYRQSLGQGLEFLIYFQGNSAPDKSGLPSDRFSAERTGGSVSTLTIQRTQQEDSAVYLCASSLSGGNQPQHFGDGTRLSIL.

This rearrangement joins TRBV9 to TRBJ1-6; no definite D call. Trimming cost V 5 bases and J 9 bases, with 12 bases left between them. This CDR3 is 13 amino acids long. Germline CDR1 is SGDLS and CDR2 is YYNGEE. As DNA, the CDR3 is TGTGCCAGCAGTTCTAATCCAGGTTCACCCCTCCACTTT. This encodes CASSSNPGSPLHF.

The rearrangement joins TRBV6-5 to TRBJ1-2; D is possibly TRBD1 (5 bases). The CDR3 runs to 15 residues. Germline V gene lookup returns CDR1 MNHEY and CDR2 SVGAGI. V was clipped by 7 bases and J by 5 bases, with 20 bases between them. CDR3 bases: TGTGCCAGCACCCCAGATCGGGGGAGGGTGTATGGCTACACCTTC. This gives the protein CASTPDRGRVYGYTF.

This clone occurred once. V and J are TRBV7-9 and TRBJ2-7, with D tentatively TRBD1 (6 bases). From germline, CDR1 is SEHNR and CDR2 FQNEAQ (reference sequence). V was pared by 11 bases and J by 3 bases, with 20 bases between. The CDR3 is made up of 14 amino acids. This CDR3 reads CAVTIGQSLYEQYF. The CDR3 region has the DNA TGTGCCGTCACGATAGGACAGTCCCTCTACGAGCAGTACTTC.

This chain links TRBV14 with TRBJ2-3; a possible D gene is TRBD1 (6 bases). The germline CDR1 and CDR2 sequences are SGHDN and FVKESK. The V gene lost 4 bases and the J gene lost 3 bases, with 11 bases spanning the gap. There are 14 residues in the CDR3. CDR3 in amino acids: CASSRTDSTDTQYF. CDR3 sequence (DNA): TGTGCCAGCAGCCGTACGGACAGTACAGATACGCAGTATTTT.

V and J are TRBV28 and TRBJ2-7, with TRBD2 as a possible D gene (7 bases). CDR1 is MDHEN and CDR2 is SYDVKM in the germline V gene. V was clipped by 6 bases and J by 1 base, with 16 bases between them. The CDR3 has 15 amino acids. CDR3 DNA sequence: TGTGCCAGCAGACCGGGGGGCTCAGGTTCCTACGAGCAGTACTTC. Translated, it gives CASRPGGSGSYEQYF.

The rearrangement links TRBV5-5 to TRBJ2-2; 7 nucleotides match TRBD1. Per the germline V gene, CDR1 is SGHKS and CDR2 is YYEKEE (reference sequence). The V and J ends lost 7 bases and 0 bases, in that order; junction bases with no gene match: 0. This CDR3 comprises 13 residues. CDR3 DNA sequence: TGTGCCAGCGGGACAGCGAACACCGGGGAGCTGTTTTTT. Translating gives CASGTANTGELFF.

The rearrangement joins TRBV19 to TRBJ1-5; the match to TRBD1 covers 7 bases. The junction had 4 bases not matched to a gene; V was cut back by 5 bases and J by 0 bases. Germline assignment: CDR1 LNHDA and CDR2 SQIVND (reference sequence). The CDR3 has 15 residues. The CDR3 is CASSPQGYSNQPQHF. In DNA, the CDR3 is TGTGCCAGTAGTCCACAGGGGTATAGCAATCAGCCCCAGCATTTT.

The chain couples TRBV21-1 to TRBJ1-2. TRBV21-1 is a known pseudogene. This CDR3 is 13 amino acids long. CDR3 nucleotide sequence: TGTGCCAGCAGCAAAGTGATAGACTATGGCTACACCTTC. It yields the protein CASSKVIDYGYTF.

V gene TRBV5-4 combines with J gene TRBJ2-2; 7 bases map to TRBD1. CDR1 and CDR2 from the germline V gene are SGHNT and YYREEE (reference sequence). This CDR3 contains 13 residues. After removal of 2 bases from V and 6 bases from J, the junction contained 1 base not matched to a gene. CDR3 nucleotides: TGTGCCAGCAGCTTTACAGGGGCCGGGGAGCTGTTTTTT. It codes for CASSFTGAGELFF.

The CDR3 sequence is CASSHQQGSGDTQYF. The CDR3 DNA reads as TGCGCCAGCAGCCATCAACAGGGGTCGGGAGATACGCAGTATTTT. The chain joins TRBV4-1 to TRBJ2-3, with 7 nucleotides matching TRBD1. The junction had 8 bases not matched to a gene; V was cut back by 3 bases and J by 5 bases. The germline V gene has CDR1 MGHRA and CDR2 YSYEKL. The CDR3 has 15 amino acids.

The chain employs TRBV29-1 and TRBJ1-3; D is ambiguous. Germline lookup yields CDR1 SQVTM and CDR2 ANQGSEA. This CDR3 region has 13 residues. Trimming stripped 5 bases from V and 0 bases from J, with 8 bases between. CDR3 sequence (DNA): TGCAGCGTTCAGACTTACTCTGGAAACACCATATATTTT. This sequence encodes CSVQTYSGNTIYF.

The J gene is TRBJ1-2, the V gene TRBV6-2 or TRBV6-3; a possible D gene is TRBD1 (5 bases). Trimming removed 4 bases at V and 1 base at J, with 10 bases between. The CDR3 is 14 residues long. Germline V lookup: CDR1 MNHEY, CDR2 SVGEGT. Written as DNA, the CDR3 is TGTGCCAGCAGTTTGGGGGATCTTAACTATGGCTACACCTTC. Translating it yields CASSLGDLNYGYTF.

V is TRBV5-6 and J is TRBJ2-7, with 10 bases that match TRBD1. CDR1 is SGHDT, CDR2 YYEEEE, per germline. V trimming: 4 bases; J trimming: 1 base; junction bases outside the gene matches: 5. This CDR3 region has 15 residues. The CDR3 region is CASSTGQGPSYEQYF. CDR3 DNA sequence: TGTGCCAGCAGCACGGGACAGGGGCCTTCCTACGAGCAGTACTTC.

The rearrangement uses TRBV28 and TRBJ1-3; TRBD1 aligns across 8 bases. The CDR3 is 15 residues long. After removal of 6 bases from V and 3 bases from J, the junction contained 7 bases not matched to a gene. Germline V lookup: CDR1 MDHEN, CDR2 SYDVKM. CDR3 sequence reads: CASRKDRVIGNTIYF. The CDR3 region has the DNA TGTGCCAGCAGGAAGGACAGGGTAATTGGAAACACCATATATTTT.

The chain is built from TRBV12-3 or TRBV12-4 and TRBJ1-6, with D perhaps matching TRBD1 (5 bases). The length of the CDR3 is 13 residues. V lost 2 bases to trimming and J lost 9 bases, with 8 bases between them. CDR3 loop: CASSLQGSSPLHF. The CDR3 nucleotides are TGTGCCAGCAGTTTACAGGGCAGTTCACCCCTCCACTTT.

This chain joins TRBV28 and TRBJ1-4, with 8 bases lining up with TRBD1. Looked up from germline, CDR1 is MDHEN and CDR2 is SYDVKM. J gave up 8 bases and V 4 bases, and 12 bases lay outside the gene matches. This CDR3 has 16 residues. DNA for the CDR3: TGTGCCAGCAGTTCCCAGGGGGGGACAGGCTGGGAAAAACTGTTTTTT. It yields the protein CASSSQGGTGWEKLFF.

A remark on this clone: Distinct nucleotide sequences in the sample also encode this CDR3. This sequence joins TRBV7-9 and TRBJ2-7, with D unclear. Germline V gene lookup returns CDR1 SEHNR and CDR2 FQNEAQ (reference sequence). Trimming cost V 0 bases and J 4 bases, with 10 bases left between them. The CDR3 runs 14 residues. As DNA, the CDR3 is TGTGCCAGCAGCTTAGCAGGACGGAGTTACGAGCAGTACTTC. It encodes CASSLAGRSYEQYF.

This chain connects TRBV11-2 to TRBJ2-7, with D possibly TRBD1 on 5 matching bases. CDR1 and CDR2 from the germline V gene are SGHAT and FQNNGV. The CDR3 spans 13 residues. Trimming removed 3 bases from V and 2 bases from J, with 8 bases in between. The CDR3 region is CASSLTETYEQYF. In nucleotides, the CDR3 is TGTGCCAGCAGCTTGACAGAAACCTACGAGCAGTACTTC.

The rearrangement joins TRBV11-2 to TRBJ1-4, with D uncertain. Germline V gene sequence: CDR1 SGHAT, CDR2 FQNNGV. Trimming shortened V by 3 bases and J by 5 bases, and 4 bases separated the two germline ends. The CDR3 runs to 12 residues. The CDR3 DNA reads TGTGCCAGCAGCTTGTTGAATGAAAAACTGTTTTTT. It codes for CASSLLNEKLFF.

The chain couples TRBV18 to TRBJ1-3; D call uncertain. The CDR3 is 16 amino acids. The V end was cut by 2 bases, the J end by 0 bases, with 11 bases between. CDR1 is KGHSH and CDR2 is LQKENI in the germline V gene. DNA of the CDR3: TGTGCCAGCTCACCAAATTTGCGGAGCTCTGGAAACACCATATATTTT. Translation gives CASSPNLRSSGNTIYF.

The gene calls are TRBV3-1 (or the pseudogene TRBV3-2) and TRBJ1-4; D is ambiguous. This CDR3 contains 15 residues. Germline CDR1 and CDR2: LGHDT and YNNKEL (reference sequence). Trimming took off 6 bases at V and 5 bases at J, with 16 bases between the two ends. The CDR3 spells CASSRWADLNEKLFF. The CDR3 DNA follows: TGTGCCAGCAGTCGATGGGCAGACTTAAATGAAAAACTGTTTTTT.

The CDR3 loop reads CASSLLGGTGGSYGYTF. CDR3 sequence (DNA): TGTGCCAGCAGTTTATTAGGGGGGACAGGGGGTTCCTATGGCTACACCTTC. V and J are TRBV28 and TRBJ1-2; 11 positions match TRBD1. The germline gives CDR1 MDHEN, CDR2 SYDVKM. The V gene end was trimmed by 1 base and the J gene end by 4 bases; junction bases not matched to a gene: 8. The length of the CDR3 is 17 residues.

The chain is built from TRBV3-1 (or the pseudogene TRBV3-2) and TRBJ1-4; possibly TRBD1 for D (6 bases). CDR1 LGHDT and CDR2 YNNKEL come from the germline V gene (reference sequence). The V end was cut by 4 bases, the J end by 4 bases, with 16 bases between. The CDR3 is 16 residues long. CDR3 in amino acids: CASSLRGGPLNEKLFF. CDR3 in DNA: TGTGCCAGCAGCCTGAGAGGGGGTCCGCTTAATGAAAAACTGTTTTTT.

The gene calls are TRBV24-1 and TRBJ1-2; TRBD1 matches at 11 bases. J was trimmed by 4 bases and V by 3 bases; bases with no gene match: 6. Germline lookup yields CDR1 KGHDR and CDR2 SFDVKD. CDR3 size: 16 residues. The CDR3 DNA reads TGTGCCACCAGTGATCCCGGGACAGGGGGTATCTATGGCTACACCTTC. Translation: CATSDPGTGGIYGYTF.